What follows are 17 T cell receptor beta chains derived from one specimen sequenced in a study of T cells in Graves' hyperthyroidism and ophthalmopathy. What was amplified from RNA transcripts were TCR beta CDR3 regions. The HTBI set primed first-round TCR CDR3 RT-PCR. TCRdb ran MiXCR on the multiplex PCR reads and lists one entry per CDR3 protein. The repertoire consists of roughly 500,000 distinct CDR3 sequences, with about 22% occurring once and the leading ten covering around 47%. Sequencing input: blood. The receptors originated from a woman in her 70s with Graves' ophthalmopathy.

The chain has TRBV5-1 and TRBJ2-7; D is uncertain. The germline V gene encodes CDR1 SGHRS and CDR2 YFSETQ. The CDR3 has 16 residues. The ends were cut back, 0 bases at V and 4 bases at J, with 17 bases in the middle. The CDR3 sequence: CASSLDVLSSTYEQYF. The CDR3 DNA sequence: TGCGCCAGCAGCTTGGATGTACTTTCTAGTACGTACGAGCAGTACTTC. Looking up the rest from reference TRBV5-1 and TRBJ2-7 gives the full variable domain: KAGVTQTPRYLIKTRGQQVTLSCSPISGHRSVSWYQQTPGQGLQFLFEYFSETQRNKGNFPGRFSGRQFSNSRSEMNVSTLELGDSALYLCASSLDVLSSTYEQYFGPGTRLTVT.

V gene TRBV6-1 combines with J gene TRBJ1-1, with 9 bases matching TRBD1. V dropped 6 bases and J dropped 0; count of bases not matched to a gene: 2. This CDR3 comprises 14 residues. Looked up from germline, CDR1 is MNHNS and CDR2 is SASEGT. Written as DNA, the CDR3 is TGTGCCAGCAGAACAGGGGGCATGAACACTGAAGCTTTCTTT. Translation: CASRTGGMNTEAFF.

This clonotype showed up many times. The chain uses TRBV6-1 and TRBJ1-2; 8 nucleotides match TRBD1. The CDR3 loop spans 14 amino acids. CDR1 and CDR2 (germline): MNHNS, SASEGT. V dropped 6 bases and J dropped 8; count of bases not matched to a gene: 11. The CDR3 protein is CASSSLQGGRGYTF. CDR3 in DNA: TGTGCCAGCAGCTCCCTACAGGGGGGAAGGGGCTACACCTTC.

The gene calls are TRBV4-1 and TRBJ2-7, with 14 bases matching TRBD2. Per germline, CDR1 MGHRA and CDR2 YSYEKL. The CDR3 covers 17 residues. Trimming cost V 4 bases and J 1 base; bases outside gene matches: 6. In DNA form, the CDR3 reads TGCGCCAGCAGCCCTTCCGGACTAGCGGGAGGTTCCTACGAGCAGTACTTC. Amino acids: CASSPSGLAGGSYEQYF.

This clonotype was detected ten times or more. CDR3 bases: TGTGCCAGCACCGCCGGGGCCCTTGGGGCTTACGAGCAGTACTTC. Translated, it gives CASTAGALGAYEQYF. This sequence joins TRBV12-3 or TRBV12-4 and TRBJ2-7; D possibly uses TRBD1 or TRBD2 (5 bases each). The germline V and J ends were trimmed by 7 bases and 4 bases, with 20 bases remaining between them. CDR3 size: 15 residues.

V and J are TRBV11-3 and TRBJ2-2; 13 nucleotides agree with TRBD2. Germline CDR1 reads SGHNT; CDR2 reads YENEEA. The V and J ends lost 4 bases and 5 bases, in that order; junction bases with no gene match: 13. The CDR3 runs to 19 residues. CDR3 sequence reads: CASSSQRTSGRAGTGELFF. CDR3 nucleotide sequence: TGTGCCAGCAGCTCCCAACGAACTAGCGGGAGGGCCGGGACCGGGGAGCTGTTTTTT.

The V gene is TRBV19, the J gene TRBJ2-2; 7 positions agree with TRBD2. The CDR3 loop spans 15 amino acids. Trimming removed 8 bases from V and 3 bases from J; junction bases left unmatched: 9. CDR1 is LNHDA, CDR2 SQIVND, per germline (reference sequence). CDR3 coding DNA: TGTGCCAGTTCCTACTCTAGCGGAGACACCGGGGAGCTGTTTTTT. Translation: CASSYSSGDTGELFF. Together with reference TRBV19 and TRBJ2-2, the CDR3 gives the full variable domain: DGGITQSPKYLFRKEGQNVTLSCEQNLNHDAMYWYRQDPGQGLRLIYYSQIVNDFQKGDIAEGYSVSREKKESFPLTVTSAQKNPTAFYLCASSYSSGDTGELFFGEGSRLTVL.

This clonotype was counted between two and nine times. CDR3: CASSVASTGLSYEQYF. The CDR3 bases are TGTGCCAGCAGCGTAGCTTCGACAGGGCTCTCCTACGAGCAGTACTTC. The chain employs TRBV9 and TRBJ2-7; 7 bases are a match to TRBD1. This CDR3 has 16 residues. Germline loops: CDR1 SGDLS, CDR2 YYNGEE. Germline trimming cut 0 bases from V and 0 bases from J; bases unmatched to any gene: 6.

CDR3 DNA: TGCAGTGCTAGAGATCGGTGGACATTGCCTTACGAGCAGTACTTC. This encodes CSARDRWTLPYEQYF. This chain links TRBV20-1 with TRBJ2-7; D is perhaps TRBD1 (5 bases). V dropped 0 bases and J dropped 4 bases, with 16 bases sitting between them. Germline CDR1 DFQATT, CDR2 SNEGSKA (reference sequence). This CDR3 contains 15 residues.

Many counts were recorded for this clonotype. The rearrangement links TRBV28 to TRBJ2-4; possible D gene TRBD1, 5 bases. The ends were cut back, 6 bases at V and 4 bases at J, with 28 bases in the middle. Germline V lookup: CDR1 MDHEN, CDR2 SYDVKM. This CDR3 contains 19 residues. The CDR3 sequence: CASSWPTEGWSVGKNIQYF. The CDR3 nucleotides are TGTGCCAGCAGCTGGCCGACAGAAGGTTGGTCCGTGGGGAAAAACATTCAGTACTTC.

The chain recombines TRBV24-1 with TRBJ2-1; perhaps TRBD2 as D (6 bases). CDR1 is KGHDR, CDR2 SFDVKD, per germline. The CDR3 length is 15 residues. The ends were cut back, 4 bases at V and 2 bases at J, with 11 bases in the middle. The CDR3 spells CATSERGTPYNEQFF. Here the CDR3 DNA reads TGTGCCACCAGTGAACGCGGGACTCCCTACAATGAGCAGTTCTTC.

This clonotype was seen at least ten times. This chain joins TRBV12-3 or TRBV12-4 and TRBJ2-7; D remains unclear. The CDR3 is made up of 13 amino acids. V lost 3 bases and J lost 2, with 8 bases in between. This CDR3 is CASSLGSPYEQYF. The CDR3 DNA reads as TGTGCCAGCAGTTTGGGCAGCCCCTACGAGCAGTACTTC.

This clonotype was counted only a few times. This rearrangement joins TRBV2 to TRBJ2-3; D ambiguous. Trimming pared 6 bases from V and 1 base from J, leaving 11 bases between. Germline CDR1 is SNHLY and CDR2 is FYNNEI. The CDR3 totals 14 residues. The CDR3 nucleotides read TGTGCCAGCAGCCAAGACACTGGCACAGATACGCAGTATTTT. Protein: CASSQDTGTDTQYF.

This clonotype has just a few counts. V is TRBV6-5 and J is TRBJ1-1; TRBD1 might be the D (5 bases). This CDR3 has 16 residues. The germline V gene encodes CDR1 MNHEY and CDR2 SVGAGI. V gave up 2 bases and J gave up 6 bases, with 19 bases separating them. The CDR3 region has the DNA TGTGCCAGCAGTTACGATTTTGCACAGGCCGGTGCTGAAGCTTTCTTT. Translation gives CASSYDFAQAGAEAFF.

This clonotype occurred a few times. CDR3 protein: CAQGVSSGNTIYF. CDR3 sequence (DNA): TGTGCACAAGGGGTCAGCTCTGGAAACACCATATATTTT. The chain is built from TRBV7-9 and TRBJ1-3; TRBD1 might be the D (5 bases). Germline CDR1 SEHNR, CDR2 FQNEAQ (reference sequence). The CDR3 extends over 13 amino acids.

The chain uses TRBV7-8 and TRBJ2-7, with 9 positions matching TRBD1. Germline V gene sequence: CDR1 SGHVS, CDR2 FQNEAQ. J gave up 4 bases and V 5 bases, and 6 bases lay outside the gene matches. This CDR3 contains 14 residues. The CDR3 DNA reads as TGTGCCAGCAGCACACAGGGGGCGGCTTACGAGCAGTACTTC. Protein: CASSTQGAAYEQYF.

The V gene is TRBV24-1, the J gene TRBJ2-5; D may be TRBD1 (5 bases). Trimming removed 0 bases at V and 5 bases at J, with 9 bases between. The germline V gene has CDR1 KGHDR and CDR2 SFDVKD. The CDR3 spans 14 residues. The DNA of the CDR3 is TGTGCCACCAGTGATTTGGGCCCAGGGGAGACCCAGTACTTC. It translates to CATSDLGPGETQYF.